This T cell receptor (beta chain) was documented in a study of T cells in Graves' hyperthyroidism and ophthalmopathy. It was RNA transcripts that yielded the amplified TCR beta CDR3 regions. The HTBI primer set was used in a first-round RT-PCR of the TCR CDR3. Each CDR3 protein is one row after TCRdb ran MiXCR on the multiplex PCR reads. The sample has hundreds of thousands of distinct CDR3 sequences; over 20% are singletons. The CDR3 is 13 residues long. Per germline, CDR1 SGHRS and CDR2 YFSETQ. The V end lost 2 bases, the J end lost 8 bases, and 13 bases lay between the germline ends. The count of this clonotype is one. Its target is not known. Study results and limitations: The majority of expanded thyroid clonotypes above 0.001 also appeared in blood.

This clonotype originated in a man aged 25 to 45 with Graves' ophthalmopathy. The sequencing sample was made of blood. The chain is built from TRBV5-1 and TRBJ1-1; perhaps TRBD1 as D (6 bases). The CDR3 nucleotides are TGCGCCAGCAGCTTTGGGGGGCTGGGAGAAGCTTTCTTT. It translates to CASSFGGLGEAFF.